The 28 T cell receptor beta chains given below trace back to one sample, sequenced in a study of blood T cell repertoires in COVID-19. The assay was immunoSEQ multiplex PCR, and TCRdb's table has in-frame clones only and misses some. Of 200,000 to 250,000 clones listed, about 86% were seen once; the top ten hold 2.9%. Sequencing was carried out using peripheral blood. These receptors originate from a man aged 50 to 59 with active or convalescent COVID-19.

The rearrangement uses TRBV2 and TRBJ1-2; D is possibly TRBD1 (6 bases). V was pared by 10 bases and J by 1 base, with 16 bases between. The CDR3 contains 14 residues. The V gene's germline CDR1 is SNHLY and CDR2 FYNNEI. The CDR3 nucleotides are TGTGCCATGGCACAGGGCCCCCTTAACTATGGCTACACCTTC. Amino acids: CAMAQGPLNYGYTF.

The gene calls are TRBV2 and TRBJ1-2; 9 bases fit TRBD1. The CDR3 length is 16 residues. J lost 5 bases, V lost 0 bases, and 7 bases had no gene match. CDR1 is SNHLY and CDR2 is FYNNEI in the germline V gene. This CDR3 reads CASSEARTGVGYGYTF. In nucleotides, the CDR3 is TGTGCCAGCAGTGAAGCCCGGACAGGGGTTGGATATGGCTACACCTTC.

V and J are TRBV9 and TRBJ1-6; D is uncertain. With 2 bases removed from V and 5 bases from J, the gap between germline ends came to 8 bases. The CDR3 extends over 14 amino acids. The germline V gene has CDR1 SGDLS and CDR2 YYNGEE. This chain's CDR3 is CASSVSSDNSPLHF. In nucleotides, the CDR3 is TGTGCCAGCAGCGTCTCGTCAGATAATTCACCCCTCCACTTT.

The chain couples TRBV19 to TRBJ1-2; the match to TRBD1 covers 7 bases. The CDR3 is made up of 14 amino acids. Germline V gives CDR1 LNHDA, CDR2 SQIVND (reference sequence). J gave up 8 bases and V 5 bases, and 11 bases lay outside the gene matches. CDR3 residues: CASSPRQGRRGYTF. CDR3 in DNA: TGTGCCAGTAGTCCCCGACAGGGTAGGAGAGGCTACACCTTC.

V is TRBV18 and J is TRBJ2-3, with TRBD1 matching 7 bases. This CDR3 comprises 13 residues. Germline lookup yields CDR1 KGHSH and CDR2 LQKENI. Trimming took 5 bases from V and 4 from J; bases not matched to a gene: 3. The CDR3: CASSGQAADTQYF. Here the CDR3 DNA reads TGTGCCAGCTCAGGACAGGCCGCAGATACGCAGTATTTT.

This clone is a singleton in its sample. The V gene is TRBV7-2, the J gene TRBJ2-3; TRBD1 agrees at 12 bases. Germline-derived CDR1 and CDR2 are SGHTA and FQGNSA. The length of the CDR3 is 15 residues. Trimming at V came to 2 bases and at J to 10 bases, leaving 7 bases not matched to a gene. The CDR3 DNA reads TGTGCCAGCAGCTTACGGGGACAGGGGGCCCAAGCGCAGTATTTT. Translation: CASSLRGQGAQAQYF.

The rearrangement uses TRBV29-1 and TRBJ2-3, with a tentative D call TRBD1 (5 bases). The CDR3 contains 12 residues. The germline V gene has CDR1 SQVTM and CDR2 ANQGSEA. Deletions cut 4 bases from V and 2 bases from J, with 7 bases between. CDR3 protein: CSVGRVTDTQYF. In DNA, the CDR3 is TGCAGCGTTGGCAGGGTCACAGATACGCAGTATTTT.

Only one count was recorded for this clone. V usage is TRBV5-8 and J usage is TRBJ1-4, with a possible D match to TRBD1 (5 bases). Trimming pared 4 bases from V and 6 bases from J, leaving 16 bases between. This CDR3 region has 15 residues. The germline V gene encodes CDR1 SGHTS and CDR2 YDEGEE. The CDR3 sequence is CASSPGTSTYEKLFF. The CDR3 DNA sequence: TGTGCCAGCAGCCCGGGGACTTCGACCTATGAAAAACTGTTTTTT.

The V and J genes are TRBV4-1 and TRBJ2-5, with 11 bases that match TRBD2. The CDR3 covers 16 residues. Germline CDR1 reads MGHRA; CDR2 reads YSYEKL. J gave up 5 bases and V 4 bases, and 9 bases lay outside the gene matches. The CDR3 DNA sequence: TGCGCCAGCAGCCGTGGACTAGCGGGTTATGAGGAGACCCAGTACTTC. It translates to CASSRGLAGYEETQYF.

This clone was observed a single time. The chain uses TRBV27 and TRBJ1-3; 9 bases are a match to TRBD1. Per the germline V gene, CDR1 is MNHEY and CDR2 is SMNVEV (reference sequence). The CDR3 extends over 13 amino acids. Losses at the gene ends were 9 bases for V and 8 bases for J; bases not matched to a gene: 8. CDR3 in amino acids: CASAVGQGDTIYF. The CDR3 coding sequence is TGTGCCAGTGCGGTGGGACAGGGAGACACCATATATTTT.

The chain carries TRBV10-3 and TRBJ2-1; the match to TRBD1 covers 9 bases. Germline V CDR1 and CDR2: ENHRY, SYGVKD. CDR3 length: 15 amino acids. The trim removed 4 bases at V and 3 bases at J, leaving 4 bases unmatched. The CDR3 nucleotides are TGTGCCATCAGTGTGGGACAGGGTGGCTACAATGAGCAGTTCTTC. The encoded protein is CAISVGQGGYNEQFF.

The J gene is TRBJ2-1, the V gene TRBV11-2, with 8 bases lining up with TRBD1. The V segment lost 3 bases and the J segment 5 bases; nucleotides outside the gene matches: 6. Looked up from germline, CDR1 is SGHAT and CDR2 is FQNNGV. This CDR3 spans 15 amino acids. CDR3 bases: TGTGCCAGCAGCTTTGACAGGGGAGGCCACAATGAGCAGTTCTTC. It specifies CASSFDRGGHNEQFF.

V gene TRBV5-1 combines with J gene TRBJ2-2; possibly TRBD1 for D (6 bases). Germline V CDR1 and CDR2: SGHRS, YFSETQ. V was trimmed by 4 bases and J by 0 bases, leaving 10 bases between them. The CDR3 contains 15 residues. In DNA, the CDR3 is TGCGCCAGCAGCCACGACAGGCCGAACACCGGGGAGCTGTTTTTT. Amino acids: CASSHDRPNTGELFF.

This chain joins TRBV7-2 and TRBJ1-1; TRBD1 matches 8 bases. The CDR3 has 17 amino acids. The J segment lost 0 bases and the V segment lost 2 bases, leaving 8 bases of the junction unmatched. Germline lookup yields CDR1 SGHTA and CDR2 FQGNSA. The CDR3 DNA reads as TGTGCCAGCAGCTTACTTTCAGGGGGCGGGATGAACACTGAAGCTTTCTTT. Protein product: CASSLLSGGGMNTEAFF.

The CDR3 sequence is CASSPQGRNNSPLHF. The DNA for the CDR3 is TGCGCCAGCAGCCCACAGGGACGGAATAATTCACCCCTCCACTTT. The chain joins TRBV4-1 to TRBJ1-6; D may be TRBD1 (6 bases). Germline-derived CDR1 and CDR2 are MGHRA and YSYEKL. CDR3 length: 15 amino acids. The ends were cut back, 4 bases at V and 5 bases at J, with 12 bases in the middle.

The CDR3 DNA is TGCGCCAGCAGCTTGGTAGGGGGCCTCAGGGAGACCCAGTACTTC. Translation gives CASSLVGGLRETQYF. This chain connects TRBV5-1 to TRBJ2-5, with 7 positions matching TRBD1. V shed 0 bases, J shed 5 bases, and the junction held 7 bases outside the gene matches. Germline lookup yields CDR1 SGHRS and CDR2 YFSETQ. The CDR3 is 15 residues long.

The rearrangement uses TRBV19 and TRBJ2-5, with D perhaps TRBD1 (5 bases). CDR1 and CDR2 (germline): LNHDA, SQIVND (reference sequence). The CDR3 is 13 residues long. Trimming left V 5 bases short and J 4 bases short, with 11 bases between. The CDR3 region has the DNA TGTGCCAGTAGTCTCCTGGGGCGAGAGACCCAGTACTTC. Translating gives CASSLLGRETQYF.

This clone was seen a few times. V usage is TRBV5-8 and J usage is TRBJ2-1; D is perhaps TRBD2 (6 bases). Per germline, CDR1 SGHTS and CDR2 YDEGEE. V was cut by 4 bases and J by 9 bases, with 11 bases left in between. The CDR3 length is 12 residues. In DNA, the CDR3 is TGTGCCAGCAGCCTGGGACTCGGTGAGCAGTTCTTC. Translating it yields CASSLGLGEQFF.

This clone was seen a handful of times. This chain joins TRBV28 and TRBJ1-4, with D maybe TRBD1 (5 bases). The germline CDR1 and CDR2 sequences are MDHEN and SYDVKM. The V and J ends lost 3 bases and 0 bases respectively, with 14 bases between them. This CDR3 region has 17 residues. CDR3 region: CASSLGRAYATNEKLFF. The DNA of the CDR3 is TGTGCCAGCAGTTTGGGCAGGGCCTACGCAACTAATGAAAAACTGTTTTTT.

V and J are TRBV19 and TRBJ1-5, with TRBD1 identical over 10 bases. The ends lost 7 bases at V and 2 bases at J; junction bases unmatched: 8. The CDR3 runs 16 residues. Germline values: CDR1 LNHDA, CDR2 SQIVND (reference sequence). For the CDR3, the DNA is TGTGCCAGTACTCCGACAGGGGGCAAGGGCAATCAGCCCCAGCATTTT. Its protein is CASTPTGGKGNQPQHF. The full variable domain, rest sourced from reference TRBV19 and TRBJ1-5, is DGGITQSPKYLFRKEGQNVTLSCEQNLNHDAMYWYRQDPGQGLRLIYYSQIVNDFQKGDIAEGYSVSREKKESFPLTVTSAQKNPTAFYLCASTPTGGKGNQPQHFGDGTRLSIL.

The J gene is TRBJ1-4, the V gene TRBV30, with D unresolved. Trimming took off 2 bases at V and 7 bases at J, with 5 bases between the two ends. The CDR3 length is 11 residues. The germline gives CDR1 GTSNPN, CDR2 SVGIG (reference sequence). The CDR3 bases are TGTGCCTGGAGTTCGGGTGAAAAACTGTTTTTT. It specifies CAWSSGEKLFF. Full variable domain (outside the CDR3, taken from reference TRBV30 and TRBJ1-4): SQTIHQWPATLVQPVGSPLSLECTVEGTSNPNLYWYRQAAGRGLQLLFYSVGIGQISSEVPQNLSASRPQDRQFILSSKKLLLSDSGFYLCAWSSGEKLFFGSGTQLSVL.

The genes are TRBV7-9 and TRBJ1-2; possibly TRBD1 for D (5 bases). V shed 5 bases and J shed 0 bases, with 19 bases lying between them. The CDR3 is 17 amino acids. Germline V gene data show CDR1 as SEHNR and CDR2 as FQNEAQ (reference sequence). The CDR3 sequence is CASSEHPGLRTNYGYTF. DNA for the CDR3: TGTGCCAGCAGCGAACACCCGGGACTGCGAACTAACTATGGCTACACCTTC. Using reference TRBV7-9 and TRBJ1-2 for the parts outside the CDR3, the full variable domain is DTGVSQNPRHKITKRGQNVTFRCDPISEHNRLYWYRQTLGQGPEFLTYFQNEAQLEKSRLLSDRFSAERPKGSFSTLEIQRTEQGDSAMYLCASSEHPGLRTNYGYTFGSGTRLTVV.

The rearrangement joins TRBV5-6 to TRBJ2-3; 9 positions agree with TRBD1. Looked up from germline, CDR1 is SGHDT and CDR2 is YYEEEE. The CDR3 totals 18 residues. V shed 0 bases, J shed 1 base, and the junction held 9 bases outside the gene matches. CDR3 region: CASSLDGQGLGGTDTQYF. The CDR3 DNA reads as TGTGCCAGCAGCTTGGATGGACAGGGGTTAGGGGGCACAGATACGCAGTATTTT. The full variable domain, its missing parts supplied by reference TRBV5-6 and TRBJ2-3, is DAGVTQSPTHLIKTRGQQVTLRCSPKSGHDTVSWYQQALGQGPQFIFQYYEEEERQRGNFPDRFSGHQFPNYSSELNVNALLLGDSALYLCASSLDGQGLGGTDTQYFGPGTRLTVL.

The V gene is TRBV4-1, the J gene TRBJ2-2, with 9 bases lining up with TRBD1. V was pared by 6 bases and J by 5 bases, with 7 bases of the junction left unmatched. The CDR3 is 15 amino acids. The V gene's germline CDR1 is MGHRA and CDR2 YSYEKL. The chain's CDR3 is CASRRRDRETGELFF. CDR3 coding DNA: TGCGCCAGCAGGCGGCGGGACAGGGAAACCGGGGAGCTGTTTTTT.

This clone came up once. CDR3 nucleotides: TGTGCCAGCAGCGTAGCTGGACAGGTATACAATGAGCAGTTCTTC. Translating gives CASSVAGQVYNEQFF. This rearrangement joins TRBV9 to TRBJ2-1, with 7 nucleotides matching TRBD1. The CDR3 totals 15 residues. Unmatched junction bases numbered 4, after V lost 0 bases and J lost 4 bases. Germline CDR1 reads SGDLS; CDR2 reads YYNGEE.

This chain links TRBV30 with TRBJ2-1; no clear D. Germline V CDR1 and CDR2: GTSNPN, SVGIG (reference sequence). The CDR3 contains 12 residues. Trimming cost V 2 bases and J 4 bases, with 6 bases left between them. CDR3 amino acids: CAWSREYNEQFF. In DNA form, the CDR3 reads TGTGCCTGGAGTAGAGAATACAATGAGCAGTTCTTC.

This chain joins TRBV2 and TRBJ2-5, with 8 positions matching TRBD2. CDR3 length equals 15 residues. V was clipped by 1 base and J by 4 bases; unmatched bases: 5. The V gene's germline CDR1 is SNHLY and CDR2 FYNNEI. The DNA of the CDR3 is TGTGCCAGCAGTGAAGGCTCGGGAGGGGCAGAGACCCAGTACTTC. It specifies CASSEGSGGAETQYF.

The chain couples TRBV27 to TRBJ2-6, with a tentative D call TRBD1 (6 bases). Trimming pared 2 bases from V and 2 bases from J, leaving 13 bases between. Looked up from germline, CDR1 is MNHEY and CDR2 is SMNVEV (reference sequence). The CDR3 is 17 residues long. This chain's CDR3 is CASSLQPGVPGANVLTF. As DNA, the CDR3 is TGTGCCAGCAGTTTACAGCCAGGGGTGCCTGGGGCCAACGTCCTGACTTTC.